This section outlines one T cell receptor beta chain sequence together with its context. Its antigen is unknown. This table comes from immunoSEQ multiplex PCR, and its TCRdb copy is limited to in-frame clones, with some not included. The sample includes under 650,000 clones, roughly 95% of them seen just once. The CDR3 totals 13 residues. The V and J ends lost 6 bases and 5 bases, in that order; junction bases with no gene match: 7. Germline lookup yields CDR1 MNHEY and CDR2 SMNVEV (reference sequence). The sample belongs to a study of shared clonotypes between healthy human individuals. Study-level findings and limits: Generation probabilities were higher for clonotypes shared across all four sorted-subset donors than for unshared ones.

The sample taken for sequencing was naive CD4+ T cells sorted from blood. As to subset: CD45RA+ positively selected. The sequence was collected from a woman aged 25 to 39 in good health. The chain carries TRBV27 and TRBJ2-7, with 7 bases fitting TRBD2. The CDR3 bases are TGTGCCAGCAGGACCGGGACTATTGACGAGCAGTACTTC. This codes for CASRTGTIDEQYF.